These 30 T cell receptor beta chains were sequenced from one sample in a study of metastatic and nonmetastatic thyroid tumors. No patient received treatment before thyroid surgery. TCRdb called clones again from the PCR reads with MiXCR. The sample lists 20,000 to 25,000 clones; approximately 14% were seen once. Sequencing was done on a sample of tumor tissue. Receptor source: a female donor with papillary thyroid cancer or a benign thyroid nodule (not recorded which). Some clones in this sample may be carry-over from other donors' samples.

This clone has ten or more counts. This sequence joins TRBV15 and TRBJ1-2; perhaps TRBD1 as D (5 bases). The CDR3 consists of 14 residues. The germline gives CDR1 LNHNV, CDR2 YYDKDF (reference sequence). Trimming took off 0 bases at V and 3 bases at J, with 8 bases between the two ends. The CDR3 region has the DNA TGTGCCACCAGCAGAGACAGGGCCTACTATGGCTACACCTTC. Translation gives CATSRDRAYYGYTF.

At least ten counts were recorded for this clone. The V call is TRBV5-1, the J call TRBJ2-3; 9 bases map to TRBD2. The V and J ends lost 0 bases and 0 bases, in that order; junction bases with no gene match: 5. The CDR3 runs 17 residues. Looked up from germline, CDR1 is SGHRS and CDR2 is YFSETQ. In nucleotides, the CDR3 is TGCGCCAGCAGCTTGGAGGCGGGGGGGCCTAGCACAGATACGCAGTATTTT. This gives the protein CASSLEAGGPSTDTQYF.

In DNA, the CDR3 is TGCAGTGCTAGAGAAGGGACAGGGGGATTTTACGAGCAGTACTTC. Amino acid sequence: CSAREGTGGFYEQYF. The gene calls are TRBV20-1 and TRBJ2-7; 11 bases align to TRBD1. This CDR3 contains 15 residues. With V trimmed by 0 bases and J by 4 bases, 5 bases remained unmatched. Germline V CDR1 and CDR2: DFQATT, SNEGSKA (reference sequence).

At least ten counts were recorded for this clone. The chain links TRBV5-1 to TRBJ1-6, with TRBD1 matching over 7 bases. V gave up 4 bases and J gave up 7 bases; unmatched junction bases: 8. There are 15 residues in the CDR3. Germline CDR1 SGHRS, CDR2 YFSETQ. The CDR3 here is CASSTATGQNSPLHF. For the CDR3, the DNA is TGCGCCAGCAGCACGGCGACAGGGCAGAATTCACCCCTCCACTTT.

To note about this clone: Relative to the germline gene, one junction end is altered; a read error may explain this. The CDR3 sequence: CSSSRQNTDAFF. In nucleotides, the CDR3 is TGCAGTTCTAGTAGACAGAACACTGATGCTTTCTTT. This rearrangement joins TRBV20-1 to TRBJ1-1, with D possibly matching TRBD1 (5 bases). The germline V gene has CDR1 DFQATT and CDR2 SNEGSKA (reference sequence). The CDR3 extends over 12 amino acids.

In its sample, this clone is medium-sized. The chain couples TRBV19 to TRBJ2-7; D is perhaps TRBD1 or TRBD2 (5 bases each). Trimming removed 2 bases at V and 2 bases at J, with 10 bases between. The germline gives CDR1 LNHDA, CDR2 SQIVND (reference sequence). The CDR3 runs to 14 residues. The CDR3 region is CASSIRDGTYEQYF. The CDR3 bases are TGTGCCAGTAGTATACGGGACGGGACCTACGAGCAGTACTTC.

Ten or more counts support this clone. CDR3 loop: CASSPQGPVTEAFF. CDR3 DNA sequence: TGTGCCAGCTCACCTCAGGGTCCAGTTACTGAAGCTTTCTTT. The rearrangement joins TRBV18 to TRBJ1-1; the D gene is possibly TRBD1 (5 bases). Trimming stripped 3 bases from V and 5 bases from J, with 13 bases between. This CDR3 has 14 amino acids. CDR1 is KGHSH, CDR2 LQKENI, per germline. Together with reference TRBV18 and TRBJ1-1, the CDR3 gives the full variable domain: NAGVMQNPRHLVRRRGQEARLRCSPMKGHSHVYWYRQLPEEGLKFMVYLQKENIIDESGMPKERFSAEFPKEGPSILRIQQVVRGDSAAYFCASSPQGPVTEAFFGQGTRLTVV.

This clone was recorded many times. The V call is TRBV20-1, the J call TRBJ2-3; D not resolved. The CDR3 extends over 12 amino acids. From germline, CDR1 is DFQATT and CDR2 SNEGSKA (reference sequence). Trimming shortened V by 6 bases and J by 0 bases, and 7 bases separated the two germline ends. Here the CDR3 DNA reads TGCAGTGCCCGACCAAGCACAGATACGCAGTATTTT. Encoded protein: CSARPSTDTQYF.

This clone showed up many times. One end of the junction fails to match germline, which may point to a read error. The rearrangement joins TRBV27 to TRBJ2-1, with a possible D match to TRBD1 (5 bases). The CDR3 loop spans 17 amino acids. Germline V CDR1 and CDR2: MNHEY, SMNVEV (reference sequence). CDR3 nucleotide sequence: TGTGCCAGCAGCTTATATCTCTGGGGCAGGGATTACAATGAGCAGTTCTTC. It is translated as CASSLYLWGRDYNEQFF.

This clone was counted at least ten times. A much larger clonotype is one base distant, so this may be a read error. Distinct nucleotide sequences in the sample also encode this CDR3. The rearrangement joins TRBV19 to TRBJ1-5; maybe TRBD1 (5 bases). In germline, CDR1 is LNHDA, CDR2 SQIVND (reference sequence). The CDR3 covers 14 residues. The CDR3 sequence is CASTHLGGNQPQHF. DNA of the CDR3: TGTGCCAGTACTCACCTCGGGGGTAATCAGCCTCAGCATTTT.

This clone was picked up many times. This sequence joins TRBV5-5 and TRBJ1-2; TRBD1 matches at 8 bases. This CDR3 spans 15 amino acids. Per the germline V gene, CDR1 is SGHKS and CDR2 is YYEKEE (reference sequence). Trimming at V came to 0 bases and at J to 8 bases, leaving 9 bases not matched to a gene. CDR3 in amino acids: CASSLEAGGSKGYTF. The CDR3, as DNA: TGTGCCAGCAGCTTGGAGGCAGGGGGCTCGAAGGGCTACACCTTC.

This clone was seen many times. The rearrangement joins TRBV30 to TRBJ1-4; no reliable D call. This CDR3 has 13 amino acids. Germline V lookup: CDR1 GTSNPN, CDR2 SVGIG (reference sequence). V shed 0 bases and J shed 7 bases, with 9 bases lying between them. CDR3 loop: CAWSVTSGEKLFF. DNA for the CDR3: TGTGCCTGGAGTGTGACCAGCGGTGAAAAACTGTTTTTT.

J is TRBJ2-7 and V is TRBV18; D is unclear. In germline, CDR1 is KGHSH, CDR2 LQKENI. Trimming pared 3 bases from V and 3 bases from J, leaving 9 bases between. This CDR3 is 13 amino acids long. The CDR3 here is CASSPSQDYEQYF. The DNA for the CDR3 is TGTGCCAGCTCACCGAGTCAGGACTACGAGCAGTACTTC.

CDR3 nucleotides: TGTGCCAGCAGCCCTGGGACCTCTACCCGCGGCTACACCTTC. This gives the protein CASSPGTSTRGYTF. This chain connects TRBV5-8 to TRBJ1-2; TRBD1 is a possible D gene (5 bases). CDR3 length: 14 residues. Trimming shortened V by 4 bases and J by 8 bases, and 18 bases separated the two germline ends. Germline V CDR1 and CDR2: SGHTS, YDEGEE.

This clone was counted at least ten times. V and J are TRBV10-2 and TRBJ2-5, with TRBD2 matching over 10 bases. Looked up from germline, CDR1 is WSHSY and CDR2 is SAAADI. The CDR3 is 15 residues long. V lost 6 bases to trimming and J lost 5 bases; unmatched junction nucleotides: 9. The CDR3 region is CASRQLSGRAETQYF. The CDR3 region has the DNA TGCGCCAGCAGACAGTTAAGCGGGAGGGCGGAGACCCAGTACTTC.

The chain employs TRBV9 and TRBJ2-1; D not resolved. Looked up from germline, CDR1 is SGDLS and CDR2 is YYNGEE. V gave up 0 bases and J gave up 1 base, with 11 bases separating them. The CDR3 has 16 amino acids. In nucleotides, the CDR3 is TGTGCCAGCAGCGTAGACCCTACCATGTCCTACAATGAGCAGTTCTTC. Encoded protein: CASSVDPTMSYNEQFF.

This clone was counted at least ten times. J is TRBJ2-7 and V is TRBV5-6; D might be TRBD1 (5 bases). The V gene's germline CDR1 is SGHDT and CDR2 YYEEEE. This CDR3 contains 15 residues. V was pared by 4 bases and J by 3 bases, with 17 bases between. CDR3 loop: CASSTDSRPFYEQYF. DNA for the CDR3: TGTGCCAGCAGCACTGACAGCAGACCCTTCTACGAGCAGTACTTC. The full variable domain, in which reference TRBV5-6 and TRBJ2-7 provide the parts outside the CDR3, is DAGVTQSPTHLIKTRGQQVTLRCSPKSGHDTVSWYQQALGQGPQFIFQYYEEEERQRGNFPDRFSGHQFPNYSSELNVNALLLGDSALYLCASSTDSRPFYEQYFGPGTRLTVT.

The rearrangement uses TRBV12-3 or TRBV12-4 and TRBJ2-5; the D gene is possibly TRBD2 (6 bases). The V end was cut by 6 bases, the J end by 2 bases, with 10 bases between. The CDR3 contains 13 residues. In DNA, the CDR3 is TGTGCCAGCAGCACTAGCCATCAAGAGACCCAGTACTTC. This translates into CASSTSHQETQYF.

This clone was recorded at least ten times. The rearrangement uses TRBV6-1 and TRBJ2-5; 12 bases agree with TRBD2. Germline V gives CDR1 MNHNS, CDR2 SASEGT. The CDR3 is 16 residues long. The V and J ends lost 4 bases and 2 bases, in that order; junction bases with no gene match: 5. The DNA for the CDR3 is TGTGCCAGCAGTGTGCGGACTAGCGGGACGCAAGAGACCCAGTACTTC. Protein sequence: CASSVRTSGTQETQYF.

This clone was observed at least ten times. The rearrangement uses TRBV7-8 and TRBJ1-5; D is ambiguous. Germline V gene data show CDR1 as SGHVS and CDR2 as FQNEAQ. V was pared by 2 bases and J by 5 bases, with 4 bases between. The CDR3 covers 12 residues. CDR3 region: CASSLRDQPQHF. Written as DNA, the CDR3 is TGTGCCAGCAGCTTAAGGGATCAGCCCCAGCATTTT. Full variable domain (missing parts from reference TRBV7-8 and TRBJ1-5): GAGVSQSPRYKVAKRGQDVALRCDPISGHVSLFWYQQALGQGPEFLTYFQNEAQLDKSGLPSDRFFAERPEGSVSTLKIQRTQQEDSAVYLCASSLRDQPQHFGDGTRLSIL.

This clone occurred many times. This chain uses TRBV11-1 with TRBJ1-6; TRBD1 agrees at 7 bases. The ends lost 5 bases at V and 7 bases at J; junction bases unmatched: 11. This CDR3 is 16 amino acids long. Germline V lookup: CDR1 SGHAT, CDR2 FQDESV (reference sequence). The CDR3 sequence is CASSPLDRAENSPLHF. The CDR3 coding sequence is TGTGCCAGCAGCCCCTTAGACAGGGCAGAAAATTCACCCCTCCACTTT. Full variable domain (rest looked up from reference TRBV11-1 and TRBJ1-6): EAEVAQSPRYKITEKSQAVAFWCDPISGHATLYWYRQILGQGPELLVQFQDESVVDDSQLPKDRFSAERLKGVDSTLKIQPAELGDSAMYLCASSPLDRAENSPLHFGNGTRLTVT.

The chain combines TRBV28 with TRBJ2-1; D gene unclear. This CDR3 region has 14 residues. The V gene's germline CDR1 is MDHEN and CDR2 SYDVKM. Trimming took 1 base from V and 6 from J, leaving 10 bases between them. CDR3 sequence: CASSLSGLGNEQFF. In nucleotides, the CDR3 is TGTGCCAGCAGTTTATCGGGTTTGGGCAATGAGCAGTTCTTC.

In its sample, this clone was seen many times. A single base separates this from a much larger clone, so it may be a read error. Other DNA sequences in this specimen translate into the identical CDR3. CDR3 nucleotides: TGTGCCAGCAGGCCTTTGTATCCCTCCTACGAGCAGTACTTC. Residues: CASRPLYPSYEQYF. The chain uses TRBV28 and TRBJ2-7; D is undetermined. V was shortened by 6 bases and J by 0 bases, with 12 bases between the two germline ends. The CDR3 contains 14 residues. Germline V gene sequence: CDR1 MDHEN, CDR2 SYDVKM. The full variable domain, completed using reference TRBV28 and TRBJ2-7, is DVKVTQSSRYLVKRTGEKVFLECVQDMDHENMFWYRQDPGLGLRLIYFSYDVKMKEKGDIPEGYSVSREKKERFSLILESASTNQTSMYLCASRPLYPSYEQYFGPGTRLTVT.

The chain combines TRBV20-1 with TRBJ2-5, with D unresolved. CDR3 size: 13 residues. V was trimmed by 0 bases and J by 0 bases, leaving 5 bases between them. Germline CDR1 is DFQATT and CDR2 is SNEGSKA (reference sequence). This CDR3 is CSARDEDQETQYF. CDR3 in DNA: TGCAGTGCTAGAGATGAGGACCAAGAGACCCAGTACTTC.

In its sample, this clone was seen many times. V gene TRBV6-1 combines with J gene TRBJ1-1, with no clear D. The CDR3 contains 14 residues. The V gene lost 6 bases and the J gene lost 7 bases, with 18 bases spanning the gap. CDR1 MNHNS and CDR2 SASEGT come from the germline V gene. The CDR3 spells CASRPGSIGREAFF. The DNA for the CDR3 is TGTGCCAGCAGACCGGGGAGTATAGGACGTGAAGCTTTCTTT.

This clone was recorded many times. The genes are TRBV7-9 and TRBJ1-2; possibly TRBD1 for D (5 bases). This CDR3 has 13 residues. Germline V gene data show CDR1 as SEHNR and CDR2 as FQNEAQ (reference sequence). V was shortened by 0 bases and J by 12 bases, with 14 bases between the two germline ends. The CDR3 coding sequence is TGTGCCAGCAGCTTAGCGAGGCAGGGAGACGACACCTTC. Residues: CASSLARQGDDTF. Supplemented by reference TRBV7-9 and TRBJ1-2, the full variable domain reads DTGVSQNPRHKITKRGQNVTFRCDPISEHNRLYWYRQTLGQGPEFLTYFQNEAQLEKSRLLSDRFSAERPKGSFSTLEIQRTEQGDSAMYLCASSLARQGDDTFGSGTRLTVV.

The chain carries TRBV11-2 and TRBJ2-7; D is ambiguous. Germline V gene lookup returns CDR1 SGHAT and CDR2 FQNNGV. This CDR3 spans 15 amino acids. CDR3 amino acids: CAISLGSSRVYEQYV. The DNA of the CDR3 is TGTGCCATCAGCTTAGGGTCCAGCCGAGTATACGAGCAGTACGTC.

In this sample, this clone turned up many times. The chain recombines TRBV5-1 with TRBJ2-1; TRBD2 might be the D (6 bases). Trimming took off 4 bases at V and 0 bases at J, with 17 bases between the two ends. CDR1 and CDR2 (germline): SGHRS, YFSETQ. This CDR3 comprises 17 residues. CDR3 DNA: TGCGCCAGCAGCGAGACCGGGACTGCGAGCTCCTACAATGAGCAGTTCTTC. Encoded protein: CASSETGTASSYNEQFF.

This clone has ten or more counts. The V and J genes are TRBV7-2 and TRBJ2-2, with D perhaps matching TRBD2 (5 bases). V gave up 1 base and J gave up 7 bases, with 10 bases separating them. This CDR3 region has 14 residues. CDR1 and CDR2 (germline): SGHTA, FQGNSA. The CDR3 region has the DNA TGTGCCAGCAGCTTAGGGCTAGCTTACGGGGAGCTGTTTTTT. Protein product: CASSLGLAYGELFF.

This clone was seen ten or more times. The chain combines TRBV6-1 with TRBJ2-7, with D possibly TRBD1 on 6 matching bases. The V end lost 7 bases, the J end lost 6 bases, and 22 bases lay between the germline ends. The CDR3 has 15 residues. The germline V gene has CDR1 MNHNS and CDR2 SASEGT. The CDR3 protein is CASTKDSFFIGEQYF. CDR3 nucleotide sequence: TGTGCCAGCACCAAGGACAGCTTTTTTATCGGCGAGCAGTACTTC.